This T cell receptor beta chain originates from a study of shared clonotypes between healthy human individuals. On the study more broadly: Aged 18 to 49, the donors were a couple of women and a few men. Overall study results and limits: Naive CD4 clonotypes were shared across a few donors at approximately 5.3%. A limitation of the genetic and exposure-history diversity represented arose from few donors.

The CDR3 totals 14 residues. Germline V gene lookup returns CDR1 LNHDA and CDR2 SQIVND (reference sequence). The junction had 1 base not matched to a gene; V was cut back by 4 bases and J by 2 bases. Profiling relied on immunoSEQ multiplex PCR, and the TCRdb table lists in-frame clones only, not all of them. The data contain around 370,000 clones, around 96% of them singletons. A remark on this clone: Its antigen is as yet unknown. The sample contains more than one DNA sequence encoding this CDR3.

This sequence was found in a man younger than 45 in good health. The chain is built from TRBV19 and TRBJ1-1; 10 nucleotides align to TRBD1. Sequencing was carried out using memory CD8+ T cells sorted from blood. Subset indicated: CD45RO+ cells pooled with CCR7-negative TemRA cells. CDR3: CASSRQGANTEAFF. The CDR3, as DNA: TGTGCCAGTAGTAGACAGGGGGCTAACACTGAAGCTTTCTTT.